One sample yielded the 2 T cell receptor beta chains listed below, sequenced in a study of spatial heterogeneity in lung cancer. As for time point: sample taken at primary tumor resection. Tumor, nontumor lung or frozen PBMC supplied whole RNA that was sequenced unsorted. Each CDR3 protein is one row after TCRdb ran MiXCR on the 5' RACE reads. The sample has some 100,000 distinct CDR3 sequences; 7% to 9% are singletons. Sequencing was performed on PBMCs, taken at surgery. The receptors shown here come from a male donor with early-stage non-small cell lung cancer.

V is TRBV11-2 and J is TRBJ1-1, with a weak D call TRBD1 (6 bases). The germline V gene encodes CDR1 SGHAT and CDR2 FQNNGV. The CDR3 contains 13 residues. V dropped 3 bases and J dropped 4 bases, with 9 bases sitting between them. The CDR3 DNA is TGTGCCAGCAGCTTGGGGGGGCTCACTGAAGCTTTCTTT. Protein sequence: CASSLGGLTEAFF.

There are a few counts of this clonotype. The chain links TRBV12-3 or TRBV12-4 to TRBJ1-4; D is uncertain. Trimming cost V 6 bases and J 7 bases, with 15 bases left between them. CDR3 length equals 14 residues. The CDR3 protein is CASSFRTETEKLFF. The DNA of the CDR3 is TGTGCCAGCAGCTTTCGGACGGAAACTGAAAAACTGTTTTTT.